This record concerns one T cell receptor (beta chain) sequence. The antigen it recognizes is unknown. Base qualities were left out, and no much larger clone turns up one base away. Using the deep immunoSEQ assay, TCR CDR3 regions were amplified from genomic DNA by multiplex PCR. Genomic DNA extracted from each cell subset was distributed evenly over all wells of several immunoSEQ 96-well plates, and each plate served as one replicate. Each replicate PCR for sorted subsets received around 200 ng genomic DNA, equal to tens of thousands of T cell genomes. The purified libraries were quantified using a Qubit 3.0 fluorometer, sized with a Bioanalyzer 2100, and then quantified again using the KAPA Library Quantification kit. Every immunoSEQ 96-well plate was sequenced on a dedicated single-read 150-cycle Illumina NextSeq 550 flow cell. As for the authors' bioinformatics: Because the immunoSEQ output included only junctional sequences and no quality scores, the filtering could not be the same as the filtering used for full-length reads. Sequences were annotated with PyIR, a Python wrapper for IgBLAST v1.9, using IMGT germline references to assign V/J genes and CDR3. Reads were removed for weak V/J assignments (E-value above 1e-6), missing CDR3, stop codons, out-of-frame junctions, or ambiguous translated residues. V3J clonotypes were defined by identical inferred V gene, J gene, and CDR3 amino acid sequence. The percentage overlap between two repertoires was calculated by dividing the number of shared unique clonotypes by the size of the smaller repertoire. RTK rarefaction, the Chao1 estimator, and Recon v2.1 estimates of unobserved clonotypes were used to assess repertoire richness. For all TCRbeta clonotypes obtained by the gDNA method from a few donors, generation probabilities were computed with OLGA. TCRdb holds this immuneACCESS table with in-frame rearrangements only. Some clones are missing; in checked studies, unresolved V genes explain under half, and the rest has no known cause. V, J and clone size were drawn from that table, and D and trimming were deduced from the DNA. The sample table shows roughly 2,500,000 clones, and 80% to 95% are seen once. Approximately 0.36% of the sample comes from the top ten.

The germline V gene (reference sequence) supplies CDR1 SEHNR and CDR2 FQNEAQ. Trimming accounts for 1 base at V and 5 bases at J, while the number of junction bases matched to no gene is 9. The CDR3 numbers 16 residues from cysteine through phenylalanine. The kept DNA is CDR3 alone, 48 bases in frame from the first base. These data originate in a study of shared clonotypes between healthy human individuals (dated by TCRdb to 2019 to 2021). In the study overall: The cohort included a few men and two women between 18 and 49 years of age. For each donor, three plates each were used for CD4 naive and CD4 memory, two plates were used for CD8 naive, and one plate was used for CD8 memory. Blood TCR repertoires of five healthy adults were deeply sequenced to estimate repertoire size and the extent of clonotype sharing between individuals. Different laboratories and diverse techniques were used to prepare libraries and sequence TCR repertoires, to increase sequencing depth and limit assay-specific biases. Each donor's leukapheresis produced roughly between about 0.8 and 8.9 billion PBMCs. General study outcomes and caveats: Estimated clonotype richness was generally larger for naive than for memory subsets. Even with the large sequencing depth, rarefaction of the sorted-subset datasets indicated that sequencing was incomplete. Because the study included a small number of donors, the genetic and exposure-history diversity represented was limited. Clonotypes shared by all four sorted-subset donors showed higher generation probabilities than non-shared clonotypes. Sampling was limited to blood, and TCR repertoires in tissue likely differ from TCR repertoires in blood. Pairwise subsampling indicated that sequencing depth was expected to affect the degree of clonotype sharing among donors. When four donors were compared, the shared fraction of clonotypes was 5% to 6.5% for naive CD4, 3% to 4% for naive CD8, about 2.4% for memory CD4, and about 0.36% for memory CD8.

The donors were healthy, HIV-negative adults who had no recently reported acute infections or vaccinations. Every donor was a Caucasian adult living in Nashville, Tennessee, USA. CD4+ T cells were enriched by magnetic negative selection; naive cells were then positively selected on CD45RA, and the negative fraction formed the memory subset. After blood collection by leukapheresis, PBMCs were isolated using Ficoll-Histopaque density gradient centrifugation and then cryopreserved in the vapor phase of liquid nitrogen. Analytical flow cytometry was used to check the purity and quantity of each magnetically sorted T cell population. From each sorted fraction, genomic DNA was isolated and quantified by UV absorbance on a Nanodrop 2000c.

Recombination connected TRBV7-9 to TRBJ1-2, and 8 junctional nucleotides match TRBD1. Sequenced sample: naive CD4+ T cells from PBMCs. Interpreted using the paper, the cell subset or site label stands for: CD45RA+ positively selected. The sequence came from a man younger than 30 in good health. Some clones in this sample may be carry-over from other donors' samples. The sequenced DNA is TGTGCCAGCAGCTTAGGTCGGGCAGGGGGCATTTATGGCTACACCTTC. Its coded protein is CASSLGRAGGIYGYTF.